A single sample gave rise to the 9 T cell receptor beta chains below, sequenced in a study of cytomegalovirus exposure and HLA in healthy donors (dated by TCRdb to the late 2010s). Library prep was done by the immunoSEQ multiplex PCR assay. A mixture of 60 forward primers for TCR Vbeta segments and 13 reverse primers for TCR Jbeta segments was used in the multiplex PCR. TCRdb's version of the immuneACCESS table is confined to in-frame rearrangements and falls short of the full clone set. An unresolved V gene accounts for under half of the shortfall where checked; the remainder is of unknown origin. In all, the sample holds 100,000 to 120,000 clones, and about 69% of those were seen once. The ten largest clonotypes hold 1.3% of the sample. Source material: PBMCs. The receptors stem from a man in his forties in good health and CMV-seronegative.

This clone was detected once. The chain has TRBV16 and TRBJ1-1; tentatively, D is TRBD1 (6 bases). Per the germline V gene, CDR1 is KGHSY and CDR2 is FQNENV. The CDR3 is 13 residues long. V was shortened by 4 bases and J by 3 bases, with 9 bases between the two germline ends. The CDR3 protein is CASSPDRDTEAFF. CDR3 coding DNA: TGTGCCAGCAGCCCGGACAGAGACACTGAAGCTTTCTTT.

The rearrangement uses TRBV5-1 and TRBJ2-1; a weak D match, TRBD2 (6 bases). Trimming took off 1 base at V and 0 bases at J, with 11 bases between the two ends. The CDR3 runs to 16 residues. Germline CDR1 reads SGHRS; CDR2 reads YFSETQ. The CDR3, as DNA: TGCGCCAGCAGCTTGACGGCGGGGAGCTCCTACAATGAGCAGTTCTTC. It is translated as CASSLTAGSSYNEQFF. The full variable domain, with the rest looked up from reference TRBV5-1 and TRBJ2-1, is KAGVTQTPRYLIKTRGQQVTLSCSPISGHRSVSWYQQTPGQGLQFLFEYFSETQRNKGNFPGRFSGRQFSNSRSEMNVSTLELGDSALYLCASSLTAGSSYNEQFFGPGTRLTVL.

This rearrangement joins TRBV29-1 to TRBJ2-1; 9 bases agree with TRBD2. The CDR3 runs 14 residues. Unmatched junction bases numbered 12, after V lost 6 bases and J lost 9 bases. Germline V gives CDR1 SQVTM, CDR2 ANQGSEA. CDR3 bases: TGCAGCGTCGTAGCGGGGGAGCCACTAGGTGAGCAGTTCTTC. Protein: CSVVAGEPLGEQFF.

In nucleotides, the CDR3 is TGTGCCAGCAGCTCCGCAGACAGGGTGGGTGAGCAGTTCTTC. Translated, it gives CASSSADRVGEQFF. The chain carries TRBV7-2 and TRBJ2-1, with 7 bases identical to TRBD1. V shed 4 bases, J shed 9 bases, and the junction held 9 bases outside the gene matches. The CDR3 sequence is 14 residues long. Germline V gives CDR1 SGHTA, CDR2 FQGNSA.

The chain couples TRBV4-3 to TRBJ2-5; weak D call: TRBD2 (6 bases). The end of the DNA aligns better with TRBJ2-7, so the J call may be wrong. Germline CDR1 reads LGHNA; CDR2 reads YSLEER. This CDR3 region has 15 residues. As DNA, the CDR3 is TGCGCCAGCAGCCTCTACGCGGAGGGATCCTACGAGCAGTACTTC. Translation gives CASSLYAEGSYEQYF.

The chain links TRBV28 to TRBJ1-2; 10 bases are a match to TRBD1. V shed 2 bases and J 3 bases; nucleotides not matched to a gene: 3. The CDR3 totals 15 residues. The germline V gene has CDR1 MDHEN and CDR2 SYDVKM. For the CDR3, the DNA is TGTGCCAGCAGTTTACCGGGACAGGGGTACTATGGCTACACCTTC. Translated: CASSLPGQGYYGYTF.

V usage is TRBV25-1 and J usage is TRBJ1-1, with a possible D match to TRBD1 (5 bases). Germline CDR1 reads MGHDK; CDR2 reads SYGVNS. The length of the CDR3 is 12 residues. V lost 4 bases and J 4 bases, leaving 7 bases between the germline ends. The CDR3 reads CASSGGGTEAFF. The DNA for the CDR3 is TGTGCCAGCAGTGGGGGGGGCACTGAAGCTTTCTTT.

The chain links TRBV19 to TRBJ2-2, with TRBD1 identical over 8 bases. V shed 7 bases, J shed 5 bases, and the junction held 9 bases outside the gene matches. CDR3 length equals 15 residues. Germline V CDR1 and CDR2: LNHDA, SQIVND (reference sequence). The CDR3 nucleotides read TGTGCCAGTAATTCCGTGACAGGGGTAACCGGGGAGCTGTTTTTT. This gives the protein CASNSVTGVTGELFF.

The chain combines TRBV6-6 with TRBJ2-6; D unclear. The germline V gene has CDR1 MNHNY and CDR2 SVGAGI (reference sequence). The CDR3 is made up of 14 amino acids. The V end lost 6 bases, the J end lost 4 bases, and 10 bases lay between the germline ends. CDR3 region: CASSPVPGANVLTF. The CDR3 coding sequence is TGTGCCAGCAGCCCCGTCCCCGGGGCCAACGTCCTGACTTTC.